The 21 T cell receptor beta chains below come from one sample, sequenced in a study of blood T cell repertoires in COVID-19. Profiling relied on immunoSEQ multiplex PCR, and the TCRdb table lists in-frame clones only, not all of them. The sample holds about 150,000 clones, around nine tenths seen once. The specimen was peripheral blood. These receptors were obtained from a human donor in a cohort sampled during active COVID-19.

This chain links TRBV10-3 with TRBJ2-2; unclear D gene. CDR1 is ENHRY, CDR2 SYGVKD, per germline. The CDR3 is made up of 11 amino acids. Trimming left V 6 bases short and J 5 bases short, with 4 bases between. The CDR3 DNA follows: TGTGCCATCAGCGTAACCGGGGAGCTGTTTTTT. This sequence encodes CAISVTGELFF.

The J gene is TRBJ1-2, the V gene TRBV9, with D perhaps matching TRBD1 (5 bases). V was trimmed by 3 bases and J by 6 bases, leaving 9 bases between them. The CDR3 covers 12 residues. The germline V gene encodes CDR1 SGDLS and CDR2 YYNGEE. CDR3 region: CASSAGGNGYTF. The CDR3 nucleotides read TGTGCCAGCAGCGCCGGGGGGAATGGCTACACCTTC.

This chain joins TRBV2 and TRBJ1-1; 8 bases match TRBD1. J lost 0 bases, V lost 7 bases, and 4 bases had no gene match. The CDR3 runs 14 residues. Germline assignment: CDR1 SNHLY and CDR2 FYNNEI. CDR3 DNA: TGTGCCAGCACCAAGGACAGGGTGAACACTGAAGCTTTCTTT. This translates into CASTKDRVNTEAFF. Combining the CDR3 with reference TRBV2 and TRBJ1-1 gives the whole variable domain EPEVTQTPSHQVTQMGQEVILRCVPISNHLYFYWYRQILGQKVEFLVSFYNNEISEKSEIFDDQFSVERPDGSNFTLKIRSTKLEDSAMYFCASTKDRVNTEAFFGQGTRLTVV.

The genes are TRBV5-1 and TRBJ2-4; D possibly corresponds to TRBD2 (5 bases). CDR1 SGHRS and CDR2 YFSETQ come from the germline V gene. V lost 4 bases, J lost 5 bases, and 16 bases lay in between. The CDR3 is made up of 15 amino acids. The CDR3 reads CASSPPVNGENIQYF. DNA of the CDR3: TGCGCCAGCAGCCCACCCGTGAACGGGGAAAACATTCAGTACTTC.

Remarks on this clone: The sample carries other DNA sequences with the same CDR3. CDR3 bases: TGTGCCACCAGCAGGGACAGGGCCGGGGAAAAACTGTTTTTT. Residues: CATSRDRAGEKLFF. The rearrangement uses TRBV15 and TRBJ1-4, with TRBD1 identical over 8 bases. The V gene end was trimmed by 3 bases and the J gene end by 8 bases; junction bases not matched to a gene: 5. From germline, CDR1 is LNHNV and CDR2 YYDKDF (reference sequence). The CDR3 loop spans 14 amino acids. The full variable domain, its missing parts supplied by reference TRBV15 and TRBJ1-4, is DAMVIQNPRYQVTQFGKPVTLSCSQTLNHNVMYWYQQKSSQAPKLLFHYYDKDFNNEADTPDNFQSRRPNTSFCFLDIRSPGLGDTAMYLCATSRDRAGEKLFFGSGTQLSVL.

The rearrangement links TRBV29-1 to TRBJ2-1; D call uncertain. Germline CDR1 SQVTM, CDR2 ANQGSEA. V was clipped by 6 bases and J by 1 base, with 16 bases between them. There are 15 residues in the CDR3. CDR3 sequence: CSVETPAVSYNEQFF. The CDR3 coding sequence is TGCAGCGTCGAGACTCCGGCGGTTTCCTACAATGAGCAGTTCTTC.

The genes are TRBV5-1 and TRBJ2-3; 9 bases are shared with TRBD1. The CDR3 is 14 residues long. Per germline, CDR1 SGHRS and CDR2 YFSETQ. V lost 4 bases, J lost 3 bases, and 3 bases stayed unmatched. The DNA of the CDR3 is TGCGCCAGCAGCCGGGACAGGGAGACAGATACGCAGTATTTT. Translating it yields CASSRDRETDTQYF.

This chain links TRBV7-6 with TRBJ2-1, with TRBD1 as a possible D gene (5 bases). CDR3 length equals 16 residues. Germline V gives CDR1 SGHVS, CDR2 FNYEAQ. Trimming left V 5 bases short and J 5 bases short, with 19 bases between. The CDR3 spells CASSMGLGVIDNEQFF. CDR3 in DNA: TGTGCCAGCAGCATGGGGCTTGGGGTCATCGACAATGAGCAGTTCTTC. Filled out from reference TRBV7-6 and TRBJ2-1, the complete variable domain reads GAGVSQSPRYKVTKRGQDVALRCDPISGHVSLYWYRQALGQGPEFLTYFNYEAQQDKSGLPNDRFSAERPEGSISTLTIQRTEQRDSAMYRCASSMGLGVIDNEQFFGPGTRLTVL.

The rearrangement links TRBV5-1 to TRBJ1-4; 9 nucleotides line up with TRBD1. The J segment lost 7 bases and the V segment lost 3 bases, leaving 7 bases of the junction unmatched. There are 15 residues in the CDR3. Germline loops: CDR1 SGHRS, CDR2 YFSETQ. The CDR3 sequence is CASSSVQGQGEKLFF. CDR3 DNA: TGCGCCAGCAGCTCCGTTCAGGGACAGGGTGAAAAACTGTTTTTT.

The CDR3 sequence is CASSLRRTSGAYYNEQFF. Written as DNA, the CDR3 is TGTGCCAGCAGTTTACGGCGGACTAGCGGGGCCTACTACAATGAGCAGTTCTTC. This chain connects TRBV27 to TRBJ2-1; 12 bases map to TRBD2. With V trimmed by 2 bases and J by 3 bases, 8 bases remained unmatched. Germline CDR1 MNHEY, CDR2 SMNVEV (reference sequence). This CDR3 region has 18 residues.

The V gene is TRBV3-1 (or the pseudogene TRBV3-2), the J gene TRBJ1-2; 10 positions agree with TRBD1. Per germline, CDR1 LGHDT and CDR2 YNNKEL (reference sequence). The V and J ends lost 4 bases and 8 bases, in that order; junction bases with no gene match: 13. This CDR3 spans 16 amino acids. The CDR3 nucleotides are TGTGCCAGCAGCCCACGCCGACAGGGGGCTTTTGAGGGCTACACCTTC. Its translation is CASSPRRQGAFEGYTF.

The chain uses TRBV3-1 (or the pseudogene TRBV3-2) and TRBJ1-5; 9 bases line up with TRBD1. This CDR3 is 16 amino acids long. V was pared by 3 bases and J by 11 bases, with 14 bases of the junction left unmatched. The germline CDR1 and CDR2 sequences are LGHDT and YNNKEL (reference sequence). The CDR3 nucleotides read TGTGCCAGCAGCCACCGTTTAACGGGACAGGGATTAGCCCAGCATTTT. This translates into CASSHRLTGQGLAQHF.

In this sample, this clone turned up once. The J gene is TRBJ2-7, the V gene TRBV6-5; D is unresolved. The CDR3 is 13 residues long. The germline CDR1 and CDR2 sequences are MNHEY and SVGAGI. V was shortened by 2 bases and J by 2 bases, with 7 bases between the two germline ends. CDR3 nucleotide sequence: TGTGCCAGCAGTTACAACAGAGCCTACGAGCAGTACTTC. Translation gives CASSYNRAYEQYF.

This chain links TRBV11-2 with TRBJ2-1; the D gene is possibly TRBD2 (7 bases). CDR1 is SGHAT, CDR2 FQNNGV, per germline. CDR3 length equals 18 residues. The V end was cut by 3 bases, the J end by 5 bases, with 23 bases between. CDR3 DNA sequence: TGTGCCAGCAGCTTCCGGGGGGCTTCAAGGCCCGCACACAATGAGCAGTTCTTC. Translating it yields CASSFRGASRPAHNEQFF.

The chain joins TRBV7-9 to TRBJ1-1; D is undetermined. Germline V lookup: CDR1 SEHNR, CDR2 FQNEAQ (reference sequence). This CDR3 contains 13 residues. Trimming pared 4 bases from V and 0 bases from J, leaving 6 bases between. The CDR3: CASSSGVNTEAFF. The CDR3 nucleotides read TGTGCCAGCAGCTCCGGGGTGAACACTGAAGCTTTCTTT. The whole variable domain, filled in from reference TRBV7-9 and TRBJ1-1, reads DTGVSQNPRHKITKRGQNVTFRCDPISEHNRLYWYRQTLGQGPEFLTYFQNEAQLEKSRLLSDRFSAERPKGSFSTLEIQRTEQGDSAMYLCASSSGVNTEAFFGQGTRLTVV.

In this sample, this clone turned up many times. This chain links TRBV29-1 with TRBJ2-7; possible D gene TRBD2, 6 bases. V dropped 5 bases and J dropped 2 bases, with 16 bases sitting between them. In germline, CDR1 is SQVTM, CDR2 ANQGSEA. This CDR3 contains 14 residues. The CDR3 protein is CSVFGGTVTYEQYF. In DNA form, the CDR3 reads TGCAGCGTTTTTGGGGGGACGGTTACCTACGAGCAGTACTTC.

The genes are TRBV11-3 and TRBJ2-7, with no clear D. The CDR3 contains 12 residues. Looked up from germline, CDR1 is SGHNT and CDR2 is YENEEA. Trimming removed 5 bases from V and 4 bases from J, with 9 bases in between. CDR3 coding DNA: TGTGCCAGCAGCGCCGACAATTACGAGCAGTACTTC. Translation gives CASSADNYEQYF.

This clone was detected only once. The genes are TRBV7-9 and TRBJ1-1; possible D gene TRBD1, 5 bases. Germline V lookup: CDR1 SEHNR, CDR2 FQNEAQ (reference sequence). The V end lost 1 base, the J end lost 0 bases, and 15 bases lay between the germline ends. This CDR3 spans 17 amino acids. The CDR3 DNA is TGTGCCAGCAGCTTAGTAGGGCAGGGATCATTGAACACTGAAGCTTTCTTT. Residues: CASSLVGQGSLNTEAFF.

The gene calls are TRBV6-5 and TRBJ2-3, with TRBD1 identical over 9 bases. Germline V gene lookup returns CDR1 MNHEY and CDR2 SVGAGI. The CDR3 length is 15 residues. J was trimmed by 1 base and V by 6 bases; bases with no gene match: 5. CDR3 residues: CASRRTGAGTDTQYF. As DNA, the CDR3 is TGTGCCAGCAGACGGACAGGGGCTGGCACAGATACGCAGTATTTT.

The chain employs TRBV11-2 and TRBJ2-1; TRBD2 matches at 12 bases. After removal of 5 bases from V and 2 bases from J, the junction contained 7 bases not matched to a gene. This CDR3 comprises 17 residues. Germline loops: CDR1 SGHAT, CDR2 FQNNGV. CDR3: CASSLTRLAGAYNEQFF. The CDR3 region has the DNA TGTGCCAGCAGCCTGACCCGACTAGCGGGGGCCTACAATGAGCAGTTCTTC.

V and J are TRBV11-2 and TRBJ1-2; 11 nucleotides line up with TRBD1. Germline CDR1 and CDR2: SGHAT and FQNNGV. V lost 5 bases to trimming and J lost 7 bases; unmatched junction nucleotides: 9. CDR3 size: 15 residues. The CDR3 loop is CASSAWDRGLGGYTF. CDR3 DNA: TGTGCCAGCAGCGCCTGGGACAGGGGGTTGGGTGGCTACACCTTC.